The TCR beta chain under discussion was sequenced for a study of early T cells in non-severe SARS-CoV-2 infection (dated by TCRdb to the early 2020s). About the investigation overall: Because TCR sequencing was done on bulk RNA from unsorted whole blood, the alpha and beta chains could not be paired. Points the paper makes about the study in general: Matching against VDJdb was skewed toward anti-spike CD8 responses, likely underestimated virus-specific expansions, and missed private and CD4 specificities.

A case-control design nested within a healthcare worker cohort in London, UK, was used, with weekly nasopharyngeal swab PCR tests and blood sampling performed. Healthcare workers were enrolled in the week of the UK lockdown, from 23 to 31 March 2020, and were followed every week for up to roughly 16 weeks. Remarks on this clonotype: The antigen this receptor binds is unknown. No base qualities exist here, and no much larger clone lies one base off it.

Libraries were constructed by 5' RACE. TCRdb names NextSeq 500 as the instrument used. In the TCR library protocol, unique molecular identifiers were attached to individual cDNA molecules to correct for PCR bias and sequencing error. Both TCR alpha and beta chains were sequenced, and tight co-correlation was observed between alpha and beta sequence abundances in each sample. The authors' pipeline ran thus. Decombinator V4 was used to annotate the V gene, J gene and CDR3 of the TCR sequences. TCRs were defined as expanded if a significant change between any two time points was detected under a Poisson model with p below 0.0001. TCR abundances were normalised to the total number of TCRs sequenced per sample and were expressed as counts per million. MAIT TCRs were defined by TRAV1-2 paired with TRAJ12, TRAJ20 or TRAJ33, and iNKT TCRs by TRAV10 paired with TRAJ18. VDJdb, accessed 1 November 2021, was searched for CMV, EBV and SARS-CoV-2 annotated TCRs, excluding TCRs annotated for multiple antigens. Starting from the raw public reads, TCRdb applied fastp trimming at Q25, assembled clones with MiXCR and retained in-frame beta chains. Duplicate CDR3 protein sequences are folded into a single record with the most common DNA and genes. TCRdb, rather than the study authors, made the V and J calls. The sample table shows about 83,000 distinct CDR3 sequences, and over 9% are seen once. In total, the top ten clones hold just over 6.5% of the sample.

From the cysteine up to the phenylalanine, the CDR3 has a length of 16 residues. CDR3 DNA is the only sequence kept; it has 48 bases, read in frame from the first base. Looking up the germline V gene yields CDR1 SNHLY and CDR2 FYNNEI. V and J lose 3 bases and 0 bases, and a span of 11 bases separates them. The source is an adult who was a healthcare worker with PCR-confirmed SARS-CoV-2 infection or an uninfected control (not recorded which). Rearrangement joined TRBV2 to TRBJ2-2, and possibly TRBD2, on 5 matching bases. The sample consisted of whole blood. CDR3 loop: CASSDREFANTGELFF. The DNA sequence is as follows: TGTGCCAGCAGTGATAGGGAGTTCGCGAACACCGGGGAGCTGTTTTTT.